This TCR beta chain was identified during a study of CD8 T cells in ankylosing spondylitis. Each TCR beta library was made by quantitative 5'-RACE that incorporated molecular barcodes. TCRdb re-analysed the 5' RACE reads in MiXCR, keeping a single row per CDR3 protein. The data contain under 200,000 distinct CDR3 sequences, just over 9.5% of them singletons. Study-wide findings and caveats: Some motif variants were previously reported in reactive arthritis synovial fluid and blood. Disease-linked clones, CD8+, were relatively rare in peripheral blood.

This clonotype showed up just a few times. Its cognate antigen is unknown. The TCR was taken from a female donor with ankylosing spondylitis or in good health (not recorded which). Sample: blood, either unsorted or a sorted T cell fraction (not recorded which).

The CDR3 loop reads CASSPDGDNQPQHF. CDR3 coding DNA: TGTGCCAGCAGCCCCGACGGGGACAATCAGCCCCAGCATTTT. The V call is TRBV7-6, the J call TRBJ1-5, with D unclear. This CDR3 is built from 14 residues. CDR1 is SGHVS and CDR2 is FNYEAQ in the germline V gene. The V gene lost 5 bases and the J gene lost 3 bases, with 11 bases spanning the gap.